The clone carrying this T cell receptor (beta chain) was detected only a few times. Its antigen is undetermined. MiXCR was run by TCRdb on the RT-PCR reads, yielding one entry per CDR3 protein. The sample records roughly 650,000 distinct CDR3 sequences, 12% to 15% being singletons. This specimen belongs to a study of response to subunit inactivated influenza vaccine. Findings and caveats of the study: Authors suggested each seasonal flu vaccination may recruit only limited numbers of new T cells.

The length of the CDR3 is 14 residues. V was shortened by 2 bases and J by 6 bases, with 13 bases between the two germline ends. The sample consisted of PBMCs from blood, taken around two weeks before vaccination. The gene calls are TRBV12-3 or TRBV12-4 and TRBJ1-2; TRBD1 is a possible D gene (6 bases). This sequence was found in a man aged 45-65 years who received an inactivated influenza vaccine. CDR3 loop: CASSLWSTGNGYTF. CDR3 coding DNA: TGTGCCAGCAGTTTATGGAGTACAGGGAATGGCTACACCTTC.